This entry is about one TCR beta chain. The antigen is unknown. V was trimmed by 11 bases and J by 6 bases, leaving 14 bases between them. The CDR3 covers 11 residues. This sample is part of a study of T cell responses to AZD1222 COVID-19 vaccine. Profiling relied on immunoSEQ multiplex PCR, and the TCRdb table lists in-frame clones only, not all of them. The table records roughly 140,000 clones, approximately 92% of them present only once. Overall study findings and caveats: Spike-spanning, vaccine-associated CD4 TCRs were dominant at 160-218 and 743-854.

The chain joins TRBV12-3 or TRBV12-4 to TRBJ2-7; D might be TRBD1 (6 bases). The receptor comes from an adult who received the AZD1222 COVID-19 vaccine. This sample comprised peripheral blood, obtained 28 days after the second AZD1222 dose. CDR3 protein: CADGQGGEQYF. As DNA, the CDR3 is TGTGCCGACGGACAAGGGGGCGAGCAGTACTTC.